This T cell receptor beta chain was recorded in a study of neurological immune-mediated disorders. Study-level information: Multiple sclerosis patients numbered roughly 35, with some 31 relapsing-remitting and 3 secondary progressive.

The study's findings and limits: The study phylogenetically grouped the repertoires of 18 of 34 multiple sclerosis patients into one related-CDR3 cluster, a possible signature. CDR3 amino acid sequences found in expanded clones were never shared across subjects, suggesting private repertoires in all groups.

TCRdb reprocessed the 5' RACE reads via MiXCR and lists one record per CDR3 protein. The sample includes some 95,000 distinct CDR3 sequences, about 3.8% of them seen just once. This clonotype was detected many times. Antigen specificity is unknown. The clonotype originates from a woman between 18 and 29 years old with multiple sclerosis. Material for sequencing was PBMCs.

CDR3 residues: CASSGQTNNYGYTF. CDR3 coding DNA: TGTGCCAGCAGCGGACAGACTAATAACTATGGCTACACCTTC. This chain joins TRBV9 and TRBJ1-2; tentative D call: TRBD1 (5 bases). This CDR3 spans 14 amino acids. Trimming took 3 bases from V and 1 from J, leaving 10 bases between them. From germline, CDR1 is SGDLS and CDR2 YYNGEE.